This paragraph covers one T cell receptor (beta chain) sequence. Its antigen is unknown. Treatment indicated: approximately nine-day PBMC culture with coronavirus spike peptide pools or control peptides (ViraFEST assay). Cultured CD4+ T cells had their DNA profiled by the Oncomine TCR Beta short-read assay. In TCRdb, the PCR reads were re-called with MiXCR into one record per CDR3 protein. The table has approximately 16,000 distinct CDR3 sequences, 53% seen once. These data come from a study of vaccination and CD4 T cells after COVID-19. Germline assignment: CDR1 MDHEN and CDR2 SYDVKM. V was pared by 4 bases and J by 7 bases, with 16 bases between. The CDR3 runs 14 residues.

The input for sequencing was CD4+ T cells from blood, cultured in vitro, taken before SARS-CoV-2 vaccination. The rearrangement uses TRBV28 and TRBJ1-1, with unresolved D. This clonotype was obtained from a human donor who had recovered from COVID-19. The CDR3 bases are TGTGCCAGCAGTTGGGCCTCAGGTCTTGGTGAAGCTTTCTTT. This encodes CASSWASGLGEAFF.